This T cell receptor beta chain was captured in a study of immune heterogeneity within non-small cell lung tumors. At the level of the study: The composition of the tumors was a handful of squamous cell carcinomas, approximately 11 non-squamous carcinomas and 1 not otherwise specified.

Bulk tumor genomic DNA served as template, at roughly 630 ng per sample. Surgery yielded several widely spaced biopsies per primary tumor. Enrolled individuals presented with untreated, newly diagnosed non-small cell lung cancer and received curative surgery. The donor pool consisted of newly diagnosed non-small cell lung cancer patients who were having surgery with curative intent. Per germline, CDR1 SGHTA and CDR2 FQGNSA. Unmatched junction bases numbered 9, after V lost 2 bases and J lost 8 bases. CDR3 length: 15 residues. By proportion, this clonotype is medium-sized. Multiplex PCR (32 V and 13 J primers) was used to amplify the TCR beta CDR3. TCRdb itself ran the multiplex PCR reads through MiXCR, one entry per CDR3 protein. The sample has 6,000 to 8,500 distinct CDR3 sequences, around a fifth seen once; the top ten hold approximately 14%.

This sequence originates from a man aged 60 to 75 with non-small cell lung cancer. Sequencing was performed on lung tumor tissue. The gene calls are TRBV7-2 and TRBJ2-3; 8 nucleotides line up with TRBD2. This chain's CDR3 is CASSLRLAGRGTQYF. The DNA for the CDR3 is TGTGCCAGCAGCTTACGTCTAGCGGGTAGAGGTACGCAGTATTTT.